The next 20 T cell receptor beta chains were all read from a single sample in a study of sequential checkpoint blockade in melanoma. The treatment denotes: randomized to nivolumab then ipilimumab (arm A) or the reverse (arm B). The repertoire was sequenced with immunoSEQ multiplex PCR; TCRdb's copy has only in-frame clones and lacks some. The table records fewer than 50,000 clones, about 88% of them present only once. This specimen was CD8+ T cells sorted from blood (inferred from file names), taken from a patient given nivolumab and ipilimumab in sequence. The source of these receptors is a human donor with melanoma.

V is TRBV27 and J is TRBJ2-1; 12 bases align to TRBD2. CDR3 size: 18 residues. V shed 4 bases and J 1 base; nucleotides not matched to a gene: 8. Germline lookup yields CDR1 MNHEY and CDR2 SMNVEV (reference sequence). CDR3 sequence reads: CASSSGPGLAGSYNEQFF. CDR3 nucleotides: TGTGCCAGCAGTTCGGGCCCGGGACTAGCGGGTTCCTACAATGAGCAGTTCTTC.

The chain combines TRBV12-1 with TRBJ2-1; the table's D call TRBD2 went unverified against the DNA. TRBV12-1 is designated a pseudogene. CDR3 length: 14 residues. CDR3 nucleotide sequence: TGTGCCAGCAGACCTAGCGGGAGCTATAATGAGCAGTTCTTC. Its translation: CASRPSGSYNEQFF.

The genes are TRBV9 and TRBJ1-5, with a possible D match to TRBD1 (5 bases). The germline gives CDR1 SGDLS, CDR2 YYNGEE. CDR3 size: 15 residues. The V and J ends lost 4 bases and 3 bases respectively, with 14 bases between them. The CDR3 DNA sequence: TGTGCCAGCAGCCCGGGGGAGATTTACAATCAGCCCCAGCATTTT. It is translated as CASSPGEIYNQPQHF.

The chain joins TRBV5-4 to TRBJ1-1; D is ambiguous. Between the trimmed V and J ends, which lost 4 bases and 7 bases, there was a span of 20 bases. The CDR3 spans 15 residues. Germline values: CDR1 SGHNT, CDR2 YYREEE (reference sequence). The CDR3 spells CASSDAPGFFSEAFF. The DNA for the CDR3 is TGTGCCAGCAGCGACGCCCCCGGGTTTTTCAGTGAAGCTTTCTTT.

This chain joins TRBV9 and TRBJ2-1; a weak D match, TRBD1 (6 bases). V lost 4 bases and J lost 0, with 14 bases in between. Germline CDR1 is SGDLS and CDR2 is YYNGEE. The CDR3 spans 16 residues. CDR3 loop: CASSPTGESSYNEQFF. The CDR3 DNA sequence: TGTGCCAGCAGCCCGACAGGCGAGAGCTCCTACAATGAGCAGTTCTTC. The entire variable domain, with the rest obtained from reference TRBV9 and TRBJ2-1, is as follows: DSGVTQTPKHLITATGQRVTLRCSPRSGDLSVYWYQQSLDQGLQFLIQYYNGEERAKGNILERFSAQQFPDLHSELNLSSLELGDSALYFCASSPTGESSYNEQFFGPGTRLTVL.

This clone was found once. This chain links TRBV6-4 with TRBJ1-1, with 7 positions matching TRBD1. The V gene end was trimmed by 4 bases and the J gene end by 0 bases; junction bases not matched to a gene: 17. The germline V gene encodes CDR1 MRHNA and CDR2 SNTAGT. The CDR3 has 19 residues. CDR3 nucleotides: TGTGCCAGCAGTGCCAATTCTATCGGGACAGTGACTTTGAACACTGAAGCTTTCTTT. Translation: CASSANSIGTVTLNTEAFF.

This chain connects TRBV9 to TRBJ2-2; D might be TRBD2 (5 bases). From germline, CDR1 is SGDLS and CDR2 YYNGEE. V lost 0 bases and J 5 bases, leaving 14 bases between the germline ends. The length of the CDR3 is 16 residues. The CDR3 spells CASSVGSGRRTGELFF. CDR3 coding DNA: TGTGCCAGCAGCGTAGGTTCCGGCCGGAGGACCGGGGAGCTGTTTTTT. The whole variable domain, remainder taken from reference TRBV9 and TRBJ2-2, is DSGVTQTPKHLITATGQRVTLRCSPRSGDLSVYWYQQSLDQGLQFLIQYYNGEERAKGNILERFSAQQFPDLHSELNLSSLELGDSALYFCASSVGSGRRTGELFFGEGSRLTVL.

The chain joins TRBV28 to TRBJ1-2; TRBD1 matches 12 bases. In germline, CDR1 is MDHEN, CDR2 SYDVKM. The CDR3 is 16 amino acids. The ends lost 5 bases at V and 8 bases at J; junction bases unmatched: 12. CDR3 region: CASSHGTGGILLGYTF. The CDR3 DNA reads as TGTGCCAGCAGTCACGGGACAGGGGGCATCCTATTGGGCTACACCTTC.

To note about this clone: Its ends do not fully match the called genes, so a read error is possible. The chain combines TRBV7-3 with TRBJ1-1; D is ambiguous. The CDR3 sequence is 13 residues long. Germline-derived CDR1 and CDR2 are SGHTA and FQGTGA. DNA for the CDR3: TGTGCCAGCGGCTTAAACATTTACACTGAAGCTTTCTTT. Amino acids: CASGLNIYTEAFF.

The V call is TRBV6-1, the J call TRBJ2-7; D call uncertain. Germline-derived CDR1 and CDR2 are MNHNS and SASEGT. Trimming cost V 1 base and J 0 bases, with 7 bases left between them. This CDR3 has 14 residues. The CDR3 DNA is TGTGCCAGCAGTGAAGTTCCGAGCTCCTACGAGCAGTACTTC. Residues: CASSEVPSSYEQYF.

The CDR3 nucleotides are TGTGCCAGCAGCTTTGCGTTAGCGGGAGAGCTCCAAGAGACCCAGTACTTC. Its translation is CASSFALAGELQETQYF. The chain carries TRBV5-4 and TRBJ2-5, with 9 bases lining up with TRBD2. The length of the CDR3 is 17 residues. CDR1 SGHNT and CDR2 YYREEE come from the germline V gene (reference sequence). Germline trimming cut 2 bases from V and 1 base from J; bases unmatched to any gene: 9.

The rearrangement links TRBV7-9 to TRBJ1-2; D gene ambiguous. This CDR3 region has 15 residues. V gave up 5 bases and J gave up 0 bases, with 13 bases separating them. CDR1 is SEHNR, CDR2 FQNEAQ, per germline (reference sequence). The DNA for the CDR3 is TGTGCCAGCAGCACCCGGGTCAACCCTAACTATGGCTACACCTTC. It is translated as CASSTRVNPNYGYTF.

The rearrangement links TRBV7-9 to TRBJ2-7; D call uncertain. In germline, CDR1 is SEHNR, CDR2 FQNEAQ (reference sequence). Trimming shortened V by 5 bases and J by 0 bases, and 8 bases separated the two germline ends. This CDR3 comprises 13 residues. Written as DNA, the CDR3 is TGTGCCAGCAGCCGCCAGGCCTCCTACGAGCAGTACTTC. It yields the protein CASSRQASYEQYF. The full variable domain, in which reference TRBV7-9 and TRBJ2-7 provide the parts outside the CDR3, is DTGVSQNPRHKITKRGQNVTFRCDPISEHNRLYWYRQTLGQGPEFLTYFQNEAQLEKSRLLSDRFSAERPKGSFSTLEIQRTEQGDSAMYLCASSRQASYEQYFGPGTRLTVT.

The genes are TRBV27 and TRBJ1-5; D is uncertain. The CDR3 consists of 13 residues. V gave up 4 bases and J gave up 0 bases, with 4 bases separating them. Germline V gives CDR1 MNHEY, CDR2 SMNVEV (reference sequence). The CDR3 DNA follows: TGTGCCAGCAGTTACAATAGCAATCAGCCCCAGCATTTT. Translated: CASSYNSNQPQHF.

The chain uses TRBV6-6 and TRBJ1-5, with 7 bases aligning to TRBD1. The CDR3 contains 16 residues. V lost 6 bases to trimming and J lost 0 bases; unmatched junction nucleotides: 8. The germline V gene has CDR1 MNHNY and CDR2 SVGAGI (reference sequence). The CDR3 sequence: CASSRDRDYSNQPQHF. The CDR3 DNA is TGTGCCAGCAGCAGGGACAGAGACTATAGCAATCAGCCCCAGCATTTT.

This clone appeared once. The V call is TRBV27, the J call TRBJ2-7, with a weak D call TRBD2 (6 bases). V lost 5 bases, J lost 0 bases, and 14 bases lay in between. This CDR3 region has 15 residues. Germline loops: CDR1 MNHEY, CDR2 SMNVEV (reference sequence). The CDR3, as DNA: TGTGCCAGCAGTCCGAGGGCGGGGAGCTCCTACGAGCAGTACGTC. Amino acids: CASSPRAGSSYEQYV.

J is TRBJ2-1 and V is TRBV28; 8 bases are a match to TRBD2. Germline values: CDR1 MDHEN, CDR2 SYDVKM. After removal of 3 bases from V and 7 bases from J, the junction contained 2 bases not matched to a gene. This CDR3 spans 13 amino acids. The CDR3 DNA is TGTGCCAGCAGTTTGCGGGAGGCAAATGAGCAGTTCTTC. This codes for CASSLREANEQFF.

This clone was picked up one time. This chain joins TRBV12-5 and TRBJ2-7; D might be TRBD2 (6 bases). This CDR3 has 14 residues. V was pared by 3 bases and J by 2 bases, with 11 bases between. Germline V gives CDR1 LGHNT, CDR2 FRNRAP. The CDR3 nucleotides read TGTGCTAGTGGTTTATCGACTAGAACCTACGAGCAGTACGTC. Its protein product is CASGLSTRTYEQYV.

The V and J genes are TRBV11-2 and TRBJ1-5; D remains ambiguous. V was trimmed by 1 base and J by 7 bases, leaving 8 bases between them. The CDR3 loop spans 13 amino acids. The germline V gene has CDR1 SGHAT and CDR2 FQNNGV. CDR3 DNA sequence: TGTGCCAGCAGCTTAGGATTGGGCCAGCCCCAGCATTTT. This codes for CASSLGLGQPQHF.

This sequence joins TRBV11-1 and TRBJ2-7; a weak D match, TRBD1 (7 bases). CDR1 and CDR2 from the germline V gene are SGHAT and FQDESV (reference sequence). Trimming left V 7 bases short and J 5 bases short, with 24 bases between. The CDR3 is 16 amino acids. The CDR3 sequence is CASTVGGTAIRDEQYF. The CDR3 region has the DNA TGTGCCAGCACCGTAGGCGGGACAGCCATCCGGGACGAGCAGTACTTC.